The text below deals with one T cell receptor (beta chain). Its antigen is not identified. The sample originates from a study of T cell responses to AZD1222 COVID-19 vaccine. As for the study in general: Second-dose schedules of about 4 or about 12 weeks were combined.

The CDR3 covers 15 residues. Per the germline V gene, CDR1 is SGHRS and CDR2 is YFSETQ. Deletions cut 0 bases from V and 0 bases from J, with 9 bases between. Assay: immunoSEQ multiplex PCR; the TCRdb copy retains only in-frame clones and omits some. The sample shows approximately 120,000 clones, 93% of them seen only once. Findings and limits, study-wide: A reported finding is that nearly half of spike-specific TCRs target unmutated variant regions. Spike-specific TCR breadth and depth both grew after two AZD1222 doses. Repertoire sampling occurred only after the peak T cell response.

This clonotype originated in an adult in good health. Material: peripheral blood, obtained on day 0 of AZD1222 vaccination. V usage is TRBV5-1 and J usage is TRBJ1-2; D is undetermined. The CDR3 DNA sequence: TGCGCCAGCAGCTTGGGGGGAACGGCTAACTATGGCTACACCTTC. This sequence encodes CASSLGGTANYGYTF. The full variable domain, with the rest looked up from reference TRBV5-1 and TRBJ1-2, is KAGVTQTPRYLIKTRGQQVTLSCSPISGHRSVSWYQQTPGQGLQFLFEYFSETQRNKGNFPGRFSGRQFSNSRSEMNVSTLELGDSALYLCASSLGGTANYGYTFGSGTRLTVV.